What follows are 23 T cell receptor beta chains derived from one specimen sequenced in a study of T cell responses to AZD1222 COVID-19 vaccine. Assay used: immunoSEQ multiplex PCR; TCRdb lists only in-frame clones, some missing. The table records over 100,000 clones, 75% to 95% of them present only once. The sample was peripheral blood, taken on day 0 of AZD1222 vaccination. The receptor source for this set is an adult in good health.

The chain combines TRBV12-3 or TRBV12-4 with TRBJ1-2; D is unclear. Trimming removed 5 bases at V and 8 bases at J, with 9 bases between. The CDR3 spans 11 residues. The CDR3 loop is CASSKDWGYTF. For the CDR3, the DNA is TGTGCCAGCAGTAAGGACTGGGGCTACACCTTC.

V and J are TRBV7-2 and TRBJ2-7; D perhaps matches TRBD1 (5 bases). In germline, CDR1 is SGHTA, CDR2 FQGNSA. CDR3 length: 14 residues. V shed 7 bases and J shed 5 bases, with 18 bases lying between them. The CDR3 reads CASTLGQVWDEQYF. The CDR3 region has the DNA TGTGCCAGCACCCTGGGGCAGGTCTGGGACGAGCAGTACTTC.

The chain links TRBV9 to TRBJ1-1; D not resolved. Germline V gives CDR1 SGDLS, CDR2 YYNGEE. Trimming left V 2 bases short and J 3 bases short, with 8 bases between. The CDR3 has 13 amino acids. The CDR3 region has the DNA TGTGCCAGCAGCGTCAGTATTTACACTGAAGCTTTCTTT. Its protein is CASSVSIYTEAFF.

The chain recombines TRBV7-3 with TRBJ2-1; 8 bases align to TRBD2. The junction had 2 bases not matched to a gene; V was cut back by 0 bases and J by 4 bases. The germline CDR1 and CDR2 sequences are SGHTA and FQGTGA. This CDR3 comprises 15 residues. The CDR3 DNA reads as TGTGCCAGCAGCTTAACCAGCGGGGGTTACAATGAGCAGTTCTTC. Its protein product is CASSLTSGGYNEQFF.

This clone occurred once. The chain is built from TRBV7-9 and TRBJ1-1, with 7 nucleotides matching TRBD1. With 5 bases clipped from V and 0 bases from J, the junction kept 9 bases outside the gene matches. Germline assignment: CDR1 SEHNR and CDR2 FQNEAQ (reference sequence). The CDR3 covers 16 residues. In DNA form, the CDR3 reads TGTGCCAGCAGCCATCATCCACAGGGGATGAACACTGAAGCTTTCTTT. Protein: CASSHHPQGMNTEAFF.

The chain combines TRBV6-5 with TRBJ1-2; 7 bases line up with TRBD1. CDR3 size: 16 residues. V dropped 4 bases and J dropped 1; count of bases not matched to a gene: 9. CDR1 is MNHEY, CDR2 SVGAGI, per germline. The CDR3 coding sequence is TGTGCCAGCAGTTTCTCACAGGGGACCGTTAACTATGGCTACACCTTC. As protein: CASSFSQGTVNYGYTF.

The CDR3 nucleotides are TGCGCCAGCAGCGCCCGCCGGGACAGGGGTTATGGCTACACCTTC. This encodes CASSARRDRGYGYTF. The gene calls are TRBV4-3 and TRBJ1-2; 10 bases agree with TRBD1. Germline V lookup: CDR1 LGHNA, CDR2 YSLEER. CDR3 size: 15 residues. The V gene end was trimmed by 5 bases and the J gene end by 5 bases; junction bases not matched to a gene: 8.

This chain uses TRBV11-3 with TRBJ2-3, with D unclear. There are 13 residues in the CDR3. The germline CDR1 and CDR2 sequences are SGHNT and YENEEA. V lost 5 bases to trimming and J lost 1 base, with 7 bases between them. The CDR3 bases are TGTGCCAGCAGCCCCTTCGGCACAGATACGCAGTATTTT. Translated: CASSPFGTDTQYF.

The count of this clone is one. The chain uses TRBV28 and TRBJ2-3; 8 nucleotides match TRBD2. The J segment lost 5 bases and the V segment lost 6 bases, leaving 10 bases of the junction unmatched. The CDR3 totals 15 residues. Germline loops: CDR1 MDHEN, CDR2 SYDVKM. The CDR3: CASSSAGGGRDTQYF. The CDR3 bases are TGTGCCAGCAGCAGCGCCGGGGGGGGCCGAGATACGCAGTATTTT.

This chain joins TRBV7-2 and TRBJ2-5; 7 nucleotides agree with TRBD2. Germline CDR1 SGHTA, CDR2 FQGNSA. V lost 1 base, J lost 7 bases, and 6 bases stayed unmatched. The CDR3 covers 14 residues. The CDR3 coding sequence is TGTGCCAGCAGCTTAGTCGGCGGGGGAGGGACCCAGTACTTC. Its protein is CASSLVGGGGTQYF.

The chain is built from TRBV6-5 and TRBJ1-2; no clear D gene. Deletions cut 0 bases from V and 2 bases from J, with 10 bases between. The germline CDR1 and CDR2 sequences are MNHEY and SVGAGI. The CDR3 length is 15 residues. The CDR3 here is CASSYSSSGNYGYTF. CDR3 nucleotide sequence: TGTGCCAGCAGTTACTCATCTTCGGGGAACTATGGCTACACCTTC.

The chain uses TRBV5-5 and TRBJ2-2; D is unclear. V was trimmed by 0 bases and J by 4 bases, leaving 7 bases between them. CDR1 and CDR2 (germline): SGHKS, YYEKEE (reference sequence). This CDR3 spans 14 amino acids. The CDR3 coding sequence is TGTGCCAGCAGCTTGGACCAGCCCACCGGGGAGCTGTTTTTT. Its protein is CASSLDQPTGELFF.

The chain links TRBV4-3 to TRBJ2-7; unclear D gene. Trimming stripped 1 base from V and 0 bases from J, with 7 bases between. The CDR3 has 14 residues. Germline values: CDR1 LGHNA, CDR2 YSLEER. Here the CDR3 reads CASSQVPSSYEQYF. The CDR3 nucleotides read TGCGCCAGCAGCCAAGTCCCAAGCTCCTACGAGCAGTACTTC.

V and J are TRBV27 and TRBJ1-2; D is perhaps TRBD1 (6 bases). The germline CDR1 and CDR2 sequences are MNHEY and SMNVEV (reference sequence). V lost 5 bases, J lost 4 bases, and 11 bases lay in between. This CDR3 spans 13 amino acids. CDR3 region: CASSLIQGYGYTF. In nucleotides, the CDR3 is TGTGCCAGCAGTCTAATACAGGGCTATGGCTACACCTTC.

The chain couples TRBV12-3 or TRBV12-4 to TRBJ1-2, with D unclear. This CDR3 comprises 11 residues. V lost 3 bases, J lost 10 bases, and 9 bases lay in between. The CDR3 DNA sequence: TGTGCCAGCAGTTTCGGTCGGGACTACACCTTC. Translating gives CASSFGRDYTF.

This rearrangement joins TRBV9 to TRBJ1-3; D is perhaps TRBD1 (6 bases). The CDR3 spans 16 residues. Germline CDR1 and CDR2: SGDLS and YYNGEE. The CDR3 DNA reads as TGTGAAAGATACAGGGCGGGGGTTCAATCTGGAAACACCATATATTTT. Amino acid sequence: CERYRAGVQSGNTIYF. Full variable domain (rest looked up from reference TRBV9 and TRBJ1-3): DSGVTQTPKHLITATGQRVTLRCSPRSGDLSVYWYQQSLDQGLQFLIQYYNGEERAKGNILERFSAQQFPDLHSELNLSSLELGDSALYFCERYRAGVQSGNTIYFGEGSWLTVV.

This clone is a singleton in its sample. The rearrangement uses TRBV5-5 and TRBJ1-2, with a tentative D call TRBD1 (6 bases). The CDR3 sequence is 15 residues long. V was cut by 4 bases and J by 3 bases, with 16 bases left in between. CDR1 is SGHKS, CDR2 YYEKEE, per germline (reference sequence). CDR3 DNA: TGTGCCAGCAGCCTGCGACCTTCAGGGGACTATGGCTACACCTTC. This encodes CASSLRPSGDYGYTF.

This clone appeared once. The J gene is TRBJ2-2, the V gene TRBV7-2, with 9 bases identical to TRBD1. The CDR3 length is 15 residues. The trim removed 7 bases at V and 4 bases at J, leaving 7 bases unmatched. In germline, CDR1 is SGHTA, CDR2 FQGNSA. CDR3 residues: CASKETGGFTGELFF. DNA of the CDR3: TGTGCCAGCAAAGAGACAGGGGGATTCACCGGGGAGCTGTTTTTT.

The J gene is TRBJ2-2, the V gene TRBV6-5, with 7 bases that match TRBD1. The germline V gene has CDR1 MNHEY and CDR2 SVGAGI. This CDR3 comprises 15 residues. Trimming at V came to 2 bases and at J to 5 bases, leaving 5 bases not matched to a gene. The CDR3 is CASSYLNRGTGELFF. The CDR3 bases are TGTGCCAGCAGTTACCTTAACAGGGGAACCGGGGAGCTGTTTTTT.

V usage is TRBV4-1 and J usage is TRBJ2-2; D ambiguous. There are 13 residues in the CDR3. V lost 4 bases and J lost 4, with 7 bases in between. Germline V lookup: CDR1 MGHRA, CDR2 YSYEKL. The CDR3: CASSLRSTGELFF. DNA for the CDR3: TGCGCCAGCAGCCTTAGAAGCACCGGGGAGCTGTTTTTT.

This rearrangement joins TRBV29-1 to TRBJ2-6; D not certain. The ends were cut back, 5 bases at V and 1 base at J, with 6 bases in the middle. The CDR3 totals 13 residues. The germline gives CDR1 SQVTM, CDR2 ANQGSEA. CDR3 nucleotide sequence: TGCAGCGTTCAGGTGTCTGGGGCCAACGTCCTGACTTTC. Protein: CSVQVSGANVLTF.

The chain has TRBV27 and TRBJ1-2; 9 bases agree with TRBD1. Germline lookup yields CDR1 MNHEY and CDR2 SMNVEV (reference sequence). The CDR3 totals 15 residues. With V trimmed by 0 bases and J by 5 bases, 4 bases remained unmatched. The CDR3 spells CASSLSPGTGYGYTF. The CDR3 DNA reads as TGTGCCAGCAGTTTATCACCCGGGACAGGGTATGGCTACACCTTC.

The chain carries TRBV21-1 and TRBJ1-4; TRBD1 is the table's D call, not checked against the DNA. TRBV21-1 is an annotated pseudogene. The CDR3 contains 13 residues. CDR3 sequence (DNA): TGTGCCAGCACCGGACAGGTGCATGAAAAACTGTTTTTT. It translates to CASTGQVHEKLFF.